The sequence of this T cell receptor beta chain was determined in a study of post-analysis software for immune sequencing data. The wider study: Relapsing-remitting, secondary progressive and progressive-relapsing courses of multiple sclerosis were included.

Notes on the study in general: Higher frequency in patients than in controls was seen for roughly five TRBV segments, with TRBV5-6, TRBV5-1 and TRBV20-1 among them. Samples from one preparation batch, clustered by F measure, grouped strongly together.

Comments on this clonotype: What it binds is unknown.

Sequencing libraries made from TCR beta cDNA carried unique molecular identifiers. From 1 to 10 million T cells, 550,000 or so cDNA molecules were obtained. Using its own MiXCR run on the PCR reads, TCRdb lists one record per CDR3 protein. The sample lists roughly 620,000 distinct CDR3 sequences, around 40% seen once, with roughly 1.7% in the top ten. The CDR3 spans 17 residues. In germline, CDR1 is KGHSH, CDR2 LQKENI. V shed 2 bases and J 5 bases; nucleotides not matched to a gene: 11. The origin of this receptor is a girl under 18 with multiple sclerosis. Sequencing was done on a sample of blood. The chain carries TRBV18 and TRBJ2-7, with 11 bases lining up with TRBD1. The CDR3 reads CASSPEPLGQGADEQYF. In DNA form, the CDR3 reads TGTGCCAGCTCACCAGAACCACTTGGACAGGGGGCTGACGAGCAGTACTTC.